This T cell receptor (beta chain) emerged from a study of blood T cell repertoires in COVID-19. About the study: Specimens from acute and convalescent COVID-19 originated in the United States, Italy and Spain. PBMCs, B-cell-depleted T cells, or T cells provided the cDNA or gDNA that made up the material.

J gave up 6 bases and V 6 bases, and 7 bases lay outside the gene matches. This CDR3 is built from 14 residues. Germline CDR1 LNHDA, CDR2 SQIVND (reference sequence). Some clones are missing from TCRdb's copy, which holds only in-frame ones; the method was immunoSEQ multiplex PCR. The sample yields about 250,000 clones, approximately 85% seen once. Ages ranged from 18 to 89 years, with residence in approximately 23 US areas. Participants' own reports of clinical history determined their cohort assignment. The sample was PBMCs or T cells enriched from blood (not recorded which). The clonotype originates from a woman aged 45-60 years with acute COVID-19. V gene TRBV19 combines with J gene TRBJ1-5; TRBD1 aligns across 8 bases. CDR3 bases: TGTGCCAGTAGGGACAGGGAGAGGGTTCAGCCCCAGCATTTT. Translation: CASRDRERVQPQHF.